This T cell receptor (beta chain) was found in a study of T-cell memory formation after mild COVID-19. This clonotype was observed a handful of times. Its antigen is not identified. TCRdb fed the 5' RACE reads into MiXCR, producing one record per CDR3 protein. The sample holds almost 550,000 distinct CDR3 sequences, roughly 20% seen once. CDR1 and CDR2 from the germline V gene are SGHRS and YFSETQ. This CDR3 is 15 amino acids long. V gave up 4 bases and J gave up 3 bases, with 17 bases separating them. Overall study results and limits: Memory cells collected pre-infection included some clones that later responded, suggesting cross-reactive memory joined. Day 15 to 85 contracting clones showed balanced CD4/CD8; later expanders leaned CD4+. Among contracting clones, CD4+ were mainly CM/EM and CD8+ enriched in EMRA.

Sequencing was performed on PBMCs or a T cell subset sorted from them (not recorded which). This sequence originates from an adult woman who had mild COVID-19 (a few samples of this study predate the infection). Cell type and time point are not known. J is TRBJ2-7 and V is TRBV5-1; TRBD1 might be the D (6 bases). CDR3 protein: CASSIDTGRVYEQYF. CDR3 nucleotides: TGCGCCAGCAGCATCGATACAGGGAGAGTCTACGAGCAGTACTTC.